This T cell receptor beta chain emerged from a study of CD8 T cells in ankylosing spondylitis. Via MiXCR, TCRdb re-called the 5' RACE reads, giving one row per CDR3 protein. The profile shows about 130,000 distinct CDR3 sequences, roughly 13% of them singletons. Germline CDR1 reads KGHSH; CDR2 reads LQKENI. This CDR3 has 18 residues. Overall study findings and caveats: Disease-linked clones were reportedly significantly enriched in matched ankylosing spondylitis synovial fluid. Reactive arthritis synovial fluid and blood were previously reported to contain some motif variants.

About this clonotype itself: Its target is unknown. An end of the junction differs from the germline gene, which may be a read error.

What was sequenced was blood, either unsorted or a sorted T cell fraction (not recorded which). V gene TRBV18 combines with J gene TRBJ1-2; no firm D call. This sequence originates from a female donor with ankylosing spondylitis or in good health (not recorded which). The CDR3 here is CASSPRVMEKMVRHGHTF. DNA of the CDR3: TGTGCCAGCTCACCAAGGGTTATGGAGAAAATGGTGCGTCATGGCCACACCTTC.